Described below is a single TCR beta chain sequence and its context. A multiplex PCR was run with 60 Vbeta primers and 13 Jbeta primers. Clones were sequenced by immunoSEQ multiplex PCR, and TCRdb holds only the in-frame ones, with some missing. The sample carries 50,000 to 70,000 clones, more than 65% recorded once. The data belong to a study of cytomegalovirus exposure and HLA in healthy donors. This CDR3 has 13 residues. V was clipped by 7 bases and J by 3 bases, with 13 bases between them. CDR1 and CDR2 (germline): MNHNY, SVGAGI (reference sequence). The TCR was taken from a man in his forties or fifties in good health and CMV-seropositive. The J gene is TRBJ2-7, the V gene TRBV6-6; a weak D match, TRBD2 (7 bases). The source material was PBMCs. CDR3 bases: TGTGCCAGCAATCCGGGGGGCCTCTACGAGCAGTACTTC. The encoded protein is CASNPGGLYEQYF.